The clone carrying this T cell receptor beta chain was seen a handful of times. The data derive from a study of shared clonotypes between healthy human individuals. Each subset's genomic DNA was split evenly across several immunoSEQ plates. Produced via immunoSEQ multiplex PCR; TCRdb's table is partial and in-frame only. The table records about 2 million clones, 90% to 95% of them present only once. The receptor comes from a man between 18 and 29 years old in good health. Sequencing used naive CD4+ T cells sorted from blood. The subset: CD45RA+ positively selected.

CDR3 nucleotides: TGTGCCAGCAGCGCCACTAGCGGGGCACTTAATGAGCAGTTCTTC. Its translation is CASSATSGALNEQFF. The rearrangement links TRBV7-3 to TRBJ2-1, with 10 bases identical to TRBD2. V was pared by 5 bases and J by 7 bases, with 8 bases of the junction left unmatched. The germline CDR1 and CDR2 sequences are SGHTA and FQGTGA. The CDR3 has 15 amino acids.